These 27 T cell receptor beta chains came from one sample sequenced in a study of cytomegalovirus exposure and HLA in healthy donors. Primers for the PCR totalled 60 Vbeta and 13 Jbeta. Generated by immunoSEQ multiplex PCR, the TCRdb table keeps only in-frame clones and is missing some. The sample yields about 110,000 clones, around 80% seen once. Sequencing used PBMCs. Receptors were obtained from a man aged 35-49 years in good health and CMV-seronegative.

This clone is a singleton in its sample. The rearrangement joins TRBV6-6 to TRBJ1-6, with D perhaps matching TRBD1 (5 bases). V lost 5 bases and J 9 bases, leaving 20 bases between the germline ends. The germline V gene encodes CDR1 MNHNY and CDR2 SVGAGI (reference sequence). This CDR3 is 16 amino acids long. CDR3 residues: CASSPQDRRVVSPLHF. CDR3 DNA: TGTGCCAGCAGTCCACAGGACCGTAGGGTGGTTTCACCCCTCCACTTT.

V and J are TRBV6-6 and TRBJ2-2; 8 bases fit TRBD1. After removal of 6 bases from V and 7 bases from J, the junction contained 7 bases not matched to a gene. The V gene's germline CDR1 is MNHNY and CDR2 SVGAGI (reference sequence). The CDR3 totals 14 residues. CDR3 DNA sequence: TGTGCCAGCAGCCCCCGGACAGGGAACGGGGAGCTGTTTTTT. This sequence encodes CASSPRTGNGELFF.

As for this clone: The junction departs from the called germline gene at one end, perhaps through a read error. The chain combines TRBV19 with TRBJ1-5, with 7 nucleotides matching TRBD1. Germline CDR1 reads LNHDA; CDR2 reads SQIVND (reference sequence). The CDR3 length is 15 residues. The CDR3 sequence: CAGSIPGGLHQPQHF. The DNA of the CDR3 is TGTGCCGGTAGTATCCCAGGGGGTCTCCATCAGCCCCAGCATTTT.

This clone was counted once. V gene TRBV5-4 combines with J gene TRBJ1-1, with 10 bases lining up with TRBD1. V shed 0 bases and J 4 bases; nucleotides not matched to a gene: 6. Per the germline V gene, CDR1 is SGHNT and CDR2 is YYREEE (reference sequence). CDR3 length: 16 residues. The CDR3 DNA sequence: TGTGCCAGCAGCTTGGTAATAAGGACAGGGGGCACTGAAGCTTTCTTT. Encoded protein: CASSLVIRTGGTEAFF.

The V call is TRBV12-5, the J call TRBJ1-4, with 8 bases aligning to TRBD1. After removal of 4 bases from V and 11 bases from J, the junction contained 15 bases not matched to a gene. CDR1 and CDR2 from the germline V gene are LGHNT and FRNRAP. The CDR3 totals 16 residues. CDR3: CASGSTGRTGTAKLFF. In DNA form, the CDR3 reads TGTGCTAGTGGTTCCACCGGGAGGACAGGGACGGCTAAACTGTTTTTT.

The J gene is TRBJ1-2, the V gene TRBV6-4; perhaps TRBD1 as D (5 bases). There are 15 residues in the CDR3. V lost 2 bases, J lost 2 bases, and 12 bases lay in between. Germline V gene data show CDR1 as MRHNA and CDR2 as SNTAGT. In nucleotides, the CDR3 is TGTGCCAGCAGTGACGGGGGGGATGCGAACTATGGCTACACCTTC. It yields the protein CASSDGGDANYGYTF.

The V and J genes are TRBV6-6 and TRBJ2-3, with D maybe TRBD1 (10 bases). This CDR3 is 15 amino acids long. The germline CDR1 and CDR2 sequences are MNHNY and SVGAGI (reference sequence). V gave up 6 bases and J gave up 5 bases, with 18 bases separating them. As DNA, the CDR3 is TGTGCCAGCAGCCGCGGGAGGGACAGGGGAGATACGCAGTATTTT. This encodes CASSRGRDRGDTQYF.

V gene TRBV4-2 combines with J gene TRBJ2-7; D not resolved. Germline V gives CDR1 LGHNA, CDR2 YNFKEQ. This CDR3 region has 15 residues. The ends were cut back, 0 bases at V and 6 bases at J, with 15 bases in the middle. The CDR3, as DNA: TGTGCCAGCAGCCAAGATCTGTCTAACGTCTCCGAGCAGTACTTC. Its protein product is CASSQDLSNVSEQYF.

This chain uses TRBV7-2 with TRBJ2-4, with TRBD2 identical over 13 bases. After removal of 4 bases from V and 6 bases from J, the junction contained 9 bases not matched to a gene. The CDR3 has 17 residues. Germline V gene lookup returns CDR1 SGHTA and CDR2 FQGNSA. The DNA for the CDR3 is TGTGCCAGCAGCTCCTTGACTAGCGGGGGGCCACGAAACATTCAGTACTTC. Amino acid sequence: CASSSLTSGGPRNIQYF.

This clone appeared a few times. The chain employs TRBV2 and TRBJ1-1; the D gene is possibly TRBD1 (5 bases). Trimming shortened V by 5 bases and J by 4 bases, and 20 bases separated the two germline ends. The CDR3 covers 16 residues. Germline lookup yields CDR1 SNHLY and CDR2 FYNNEI. This chain's CDR3 is CASSNTWTIPTTEAFF. The CDR3 DNA reads as TGTGCCAGCAGTAATACTTGGACAATCCCCACCACTGAAGCTTTCTTT.

This clone showed up just once. The J gene is TRBJ1-2, the V gene TRBV19; 8 bases map to TRBD1. The CDR3 contains 17 residues. J lost 8 bases, V lost 8 bases, and 22 bases had no gene match. The germline gives CDR1 LNHDA, CDR2 SQIVND (reference sequence). In DNA form, the CDR3 reads TGTGCCAGTTGCCCTTTAACTGGGCAGGGGGCACCGTGGGGCTACACCTTC. Translating it yields CASCPLTGQGAPWGYTF.

The chain uses TRBV13 and TRBJ1-2, with 8 bases that match TRBD1. CDR3 length: 16 residues. V was clipped by 5 bases and J by 3 bases; unmatched bases: 11. In germline, CDR1 is PRHDT, CDR2 FYEKMQ (reference sequence). The CDR3 DNA reads as TGTGCCAGCAGCCCCCCTGACAGGGGCCTCTACTATGGCTACACCTTC. It yields the protein CASSPPDRGLYYGYTF.

This clone was seen only a few times. V is TRBV7-8 and J is TRBJ1-1; no firm D call. V was shortened by 2 bases and J by 3 bases, with 10 bases between the two germline ends. The CDR3 contains 14 residues. Germline V lookup: CDR1 SGHVS, CDR2 FQNEAQ. The CDR3 loop reads CASSLSVSYTEAFF. As DNA, the CDR3 is TGTGCCAGCAGCTTATCAGTATCTTACACTGAAGCTTTCTTT.

This chain links TRBV5-1 with TRBJ2-1, with D unresolved. Germline CDR1 is SGHRS and CDR2 is YFSETQ. The V gene lost 0 bases and the J gene lost 7 bases, with 11 bases spanning the gap. The CDR3 runs 14 residues. The CDR3 region has the DNA TGCGCCAGCAGCTTGGATCCAGTCGGGAATGAGCAGTTCTTC. Translating gives CASSLDPVGNEQFF. Using reference TRBV5-1 and TRBJ2-1 for the parts outside the CDR3, the full variable domain is KAGVTQTPRYLIKTRGQQVTLSCSPISGHRSVSWYQQTPGQGLQFLFEYFSETQRNKGNFPGRFSGRQFSNSRSEMNVSTLELGDSALYLCASSLDPVGNEQFFGPGTRLTVL.

The V and J genes are TRBV30 and TRBJ1-4, with 10 bases fitting TRBD1. J gave up 4 bases and V 4 bases, and 9 bases lay outside the gene matches. The V gene's germline CDR1 is GTSNPN and CDR2 SVGIG (reference sequence). This CDR3 comprises 16 residues. CDR3 sequence reads: CAWKNRDRGHNEKLFF. The CDR3 DNA is TGTGCCTGGAAAAACCGGGACAGGGGCCATAATGAAAAACTGTTTTTT.

The genes are TRBV10-3 and TRBJ2-3; the match to TRBD2 covers 12 bases. The ends lost 0 bases at V and 5 bases at J; junction bases unmatched: 6. CDR1 is ENHRY, CDR2 SYGVKD, per germline. The CDR3 is 17 amino acids. CDR3 sequence: CAISESASGGALDTQYF. In nucleotides, the CDR3 is TGTGCCATCAGTGAGTCGGCTAGCGGGGGGGCCTTAGATACGCAGTATTTT.

The genes are TRBV5-1 and TRBJ2-3; D call uncertain. Trimming stripped 4 bases from V and 2 bases from J, with 11 bases between. Per the germline V gene, CDR1 is SGHRS and CDR2 is YFSETQ. The CDR3 spans 14 residues. CDR3 region: CASSPDTPTDTQYF. The CDR3 DNA sequence: TGCGCCAGCAGCCCCGACACCCCCACAGATACGCAGTATTTT.

This clone was detected once. CDR3 residues: CASSPGATGANVLTF. CDR3 nucleotides: TGCGCCAGCAGCCCGGGAGCCACTGGGGCCAACGTCCTGACTTTC. The V call is TRBV5-1, the J call TRBJ2-6; D may be TRBD2 (6 bases). Per germline, CDR1 SGHRS and CDR2 YFSETQ. Trimming pared 4 bases from V and 2 bases from J, leaving 10 bases between. The CDR3 consists of 15 residues.

Here the CDR3 DNA reads TGTGCCAGCAGCTCGACGGGATTGGTAGCGGGGGAGAGCACAGATACGCAGTATTTT. Its protein product is CASSSTGLVAGESTDTQYF. The gene calls are TRBV5-6 and TRBJ2-3, with TRBD2 matching over 9 bases. V shed 3 bases, J shed 0 bases, and the junction held 14 bases outside the gene matches. CDR1 is SGHDT, CDR2 YYEEEE, per germline. CDR3 size: 19 residues.

This sequence joins TRBV25-1 and TRBJ1-1; 7 bases align to TRBD1. V shed 7 bases, J shed 2 bases, and the junction held 7 bases outside the gene matches. The length of the CDR3 is 14 residues. The V gene's germline CDR1 is MGHDK and CDR2 SYGVNS. The CDR3: CASIQTGFNTEAFF. CDR3 DNA: TGTGCCAGCATTCAGACAGGGTTCAACACTGAAGCTTTCTTT.

The chain carries TRBV5-4 and TRBJ2-5, with D tentatively TRBD2 (5 bases). This CDR3 region has 14 residues. Per germline, CDR1 SGHNT and CDR2 YYREEE (reference sequence). Trimming pared 2 bases from V and 5 bases from J, leaving 13 bases between. CDR3 nucleotide sequence: TGTGCCAGCAGCTTCCTGTCGGGCGGGGAGACCCAGTACTTC. It specifies CASSFLSGGETQYF.

This chain joins TRBV5-1 and TRBJ2-1; the D gene is possibly TRBD1 (5 bases). Germline V gene sequence: CDR1 SGHRS, CDR2 YFSETQ. The germline V and J ends were trimmed by 0 bases and 6 bases, with 13 bases remaining between them. CDR3 length: 15 amino acids. CDR3 loop: CASSLEGQGGNEQFF. CDR3 DNA sequence: TGCGCCAGCAGCTTGGAGGGTCAGGGCGGCAATGAGCAGTTCTTC.

The V and J genes are TRBV7-2 and TRBJ2-5; 11 bases fit TRBD2. Unmatched junction bases numbered 10, after V lost 5 bases and J lost 5 bases. The germline gives CDR1 SGHTA, CDR2 FQGNSA. The CDR3 length is 16 residues. The CDR3 nucleotides read TGTGCCAGCAGCCCCAGACTAGCGGGGTCCACGGAGACCCAGTACTTC. Amino acid sequence: CASSPRLAGSTETQYF.

The V and J genes are TRBV5-1 and TRBJ2-1; a possible D gene is TRBD1 (6 bases). With 4 bases removed from V and 5 bases from J, the gap between germline ends came to 13 bases. The CDR3 is 14 residues long. Germline CDR1 is SGHRS and CDR2 is YFSETQ. Here the CDR3 reads CASSIQGPNNEQFF. The DNA for the CDR3 is TGCGCCAGCAGCATACAGGGTCCTAACAATGAGCAGTTCTTC.

The chain has TRBV18 and TRBJ1-2, with 9 bases that match TRBD1. The CDR3 totals 16 residues. V shed 2 bases, J shed 5 bases, and the junction held 9 bases outside the gene matches. The germline CDR1 and CDR2 sequences are KGHSH and LQKENI. This chain's CDR3 is CASSPGQTGGVYGYTF. The CDR3 bases are TGTGCCAGCTCACCAGGACAAACAGGGGGCGTATATGGCTACACCTTC.

The V gene is TRBV19, the J gene TRBJ1-2, with D possibly TRBD1 on 6 matching bases. Deletions cut 0 bases from V and 9 bases from J, with 17 bases between. This CDR3 is built from 15 residues. Germline CDR1 and CDR2: LNHDA and SQIVND (reference sequence). CDR3 in DNA: TGTGCCAGTAGTATAGATCTACAGGGCAGGGATCGCTACACCTTC. Protein sequence: CASSIDLQGRDRYTF.

The chain joins TRBV5-5 to TRBJ1-2; D might be TRBD1 (6 bases). The length of the CDR3 is 15 residues. V lost 5 bases and J 2 bases, leaving 16 bases between the germline ends. The germline gives CDR1 SGHKS, CDR2 YYEKEE (reference sequence). CDR3 DNA sequence: TGTGCCAGCAGGACTACTCAGGGGAACAACTATGGCTACACCTTC. Its translation is CASRTTQGNNYGYTF.